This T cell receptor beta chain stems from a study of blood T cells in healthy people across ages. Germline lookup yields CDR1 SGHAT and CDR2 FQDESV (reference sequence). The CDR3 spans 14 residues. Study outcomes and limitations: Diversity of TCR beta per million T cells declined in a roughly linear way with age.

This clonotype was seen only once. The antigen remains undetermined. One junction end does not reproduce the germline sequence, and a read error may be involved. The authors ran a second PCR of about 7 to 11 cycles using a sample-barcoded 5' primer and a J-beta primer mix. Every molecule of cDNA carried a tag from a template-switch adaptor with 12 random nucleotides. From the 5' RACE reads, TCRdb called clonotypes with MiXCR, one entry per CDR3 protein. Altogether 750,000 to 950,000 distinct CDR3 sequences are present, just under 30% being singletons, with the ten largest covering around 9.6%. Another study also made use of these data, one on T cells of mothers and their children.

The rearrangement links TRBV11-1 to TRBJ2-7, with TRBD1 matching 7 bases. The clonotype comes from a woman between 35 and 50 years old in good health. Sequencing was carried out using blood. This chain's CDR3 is CAGSLGQNSYEQYF. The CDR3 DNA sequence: TGTGCCGGCAGCCTGGGACAGAACTCCTACGAGCAGTACTTC.